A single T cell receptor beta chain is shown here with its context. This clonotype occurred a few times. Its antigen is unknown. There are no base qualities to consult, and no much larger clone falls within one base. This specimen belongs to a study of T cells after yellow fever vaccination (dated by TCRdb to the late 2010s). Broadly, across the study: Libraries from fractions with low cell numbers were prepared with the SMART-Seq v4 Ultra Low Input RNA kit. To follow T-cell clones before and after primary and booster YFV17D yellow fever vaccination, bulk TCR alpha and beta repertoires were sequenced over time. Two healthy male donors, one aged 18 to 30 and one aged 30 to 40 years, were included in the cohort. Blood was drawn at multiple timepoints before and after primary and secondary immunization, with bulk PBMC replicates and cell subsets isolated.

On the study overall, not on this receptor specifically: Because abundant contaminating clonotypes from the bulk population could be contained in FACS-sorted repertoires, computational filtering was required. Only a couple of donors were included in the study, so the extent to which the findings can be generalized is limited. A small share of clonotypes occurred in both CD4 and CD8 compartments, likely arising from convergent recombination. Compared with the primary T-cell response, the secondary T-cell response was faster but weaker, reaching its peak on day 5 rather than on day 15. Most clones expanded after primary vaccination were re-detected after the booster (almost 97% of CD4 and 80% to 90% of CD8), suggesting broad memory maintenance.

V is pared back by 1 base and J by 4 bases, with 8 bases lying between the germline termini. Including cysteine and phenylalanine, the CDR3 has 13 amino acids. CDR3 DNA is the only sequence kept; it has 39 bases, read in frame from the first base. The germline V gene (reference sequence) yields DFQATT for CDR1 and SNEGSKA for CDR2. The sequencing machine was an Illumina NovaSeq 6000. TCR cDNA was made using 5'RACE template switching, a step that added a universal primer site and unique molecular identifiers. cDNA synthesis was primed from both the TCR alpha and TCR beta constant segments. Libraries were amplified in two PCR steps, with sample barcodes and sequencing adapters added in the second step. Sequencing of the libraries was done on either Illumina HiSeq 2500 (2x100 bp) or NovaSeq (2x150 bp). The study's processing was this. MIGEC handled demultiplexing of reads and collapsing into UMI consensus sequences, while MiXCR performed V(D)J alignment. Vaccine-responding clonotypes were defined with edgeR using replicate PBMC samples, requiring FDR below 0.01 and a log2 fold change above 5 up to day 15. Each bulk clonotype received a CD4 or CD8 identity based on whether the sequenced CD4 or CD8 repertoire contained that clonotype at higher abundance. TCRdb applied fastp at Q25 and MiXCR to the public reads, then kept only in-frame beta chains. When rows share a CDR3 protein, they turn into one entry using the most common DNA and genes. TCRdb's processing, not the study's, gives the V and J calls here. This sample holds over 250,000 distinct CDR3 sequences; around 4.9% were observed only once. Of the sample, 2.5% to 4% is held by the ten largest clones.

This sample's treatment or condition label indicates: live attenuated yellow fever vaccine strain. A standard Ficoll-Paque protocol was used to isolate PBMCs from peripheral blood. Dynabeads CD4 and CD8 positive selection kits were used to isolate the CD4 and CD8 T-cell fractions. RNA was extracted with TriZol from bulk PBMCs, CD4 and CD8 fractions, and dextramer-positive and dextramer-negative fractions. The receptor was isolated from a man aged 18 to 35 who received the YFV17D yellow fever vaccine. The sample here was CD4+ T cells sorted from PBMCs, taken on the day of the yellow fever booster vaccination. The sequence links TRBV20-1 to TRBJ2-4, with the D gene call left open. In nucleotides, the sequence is TGCAGTGCTAGAGGGCAGGCTAAAAACATTCAGTACTTC. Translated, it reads CSARGQAKNIQYF.